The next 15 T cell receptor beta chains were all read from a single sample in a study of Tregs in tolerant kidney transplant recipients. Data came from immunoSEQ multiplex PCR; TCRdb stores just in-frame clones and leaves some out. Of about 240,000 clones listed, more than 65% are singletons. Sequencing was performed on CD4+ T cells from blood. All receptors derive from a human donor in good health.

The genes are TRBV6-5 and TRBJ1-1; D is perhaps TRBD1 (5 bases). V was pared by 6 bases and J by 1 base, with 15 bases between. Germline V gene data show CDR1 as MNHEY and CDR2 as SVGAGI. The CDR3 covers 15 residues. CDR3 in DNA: TGTGCCAGCAGGCCCGGGGCGGCGGGGAACACTGAAGCTTTCTTT. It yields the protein CASRPGAAGNTEAFF.

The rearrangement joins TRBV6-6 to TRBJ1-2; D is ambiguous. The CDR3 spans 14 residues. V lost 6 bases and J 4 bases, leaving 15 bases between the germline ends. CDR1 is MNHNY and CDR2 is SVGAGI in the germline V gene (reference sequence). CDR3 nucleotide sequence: TGTGCCAGCAGCCTAGGTGGGCCTGGCTATGGCTACACCTTC. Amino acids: CASSLGGPGYGYTF.

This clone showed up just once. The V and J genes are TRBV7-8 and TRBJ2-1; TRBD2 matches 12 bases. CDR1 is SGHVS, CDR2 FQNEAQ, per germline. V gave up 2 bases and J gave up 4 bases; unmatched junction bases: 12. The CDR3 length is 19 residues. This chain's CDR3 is CASSLRALAGGPGYNEQFF. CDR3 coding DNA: TGTGCCAGCAGCTTACGGGCTCTAGCGGGGGGGCCAGGATACAATGAGCAGTTCTTC. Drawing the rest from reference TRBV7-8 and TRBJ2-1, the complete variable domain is GAGVSQSPRYKVAKRGQDVALRCDPISGHVSLFWYQQALGQGPEFLTYFQNEAQLDKSGLPSDRFFAERPEGSVSTLKIQRTQQEDSAVYLCASSLRALAGGPGYNEQFFGPGTRLTVL.

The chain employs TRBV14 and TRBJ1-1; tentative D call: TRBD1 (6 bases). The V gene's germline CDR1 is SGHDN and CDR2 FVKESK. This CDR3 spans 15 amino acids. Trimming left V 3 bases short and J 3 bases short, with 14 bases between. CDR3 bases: TGTGCCAGCAGCCAGGCCTACCGACAGGACACTGAAGCTTTCTTT. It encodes CASSQAYRQDTEAFF.

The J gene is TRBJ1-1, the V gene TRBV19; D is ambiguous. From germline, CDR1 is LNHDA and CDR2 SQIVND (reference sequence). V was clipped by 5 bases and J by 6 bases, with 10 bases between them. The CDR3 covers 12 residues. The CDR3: CASSPAEAEAFF. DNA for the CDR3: TGTGCCAGTAGTCCAGCAGAGGCTGAAGCTTTCTTT.

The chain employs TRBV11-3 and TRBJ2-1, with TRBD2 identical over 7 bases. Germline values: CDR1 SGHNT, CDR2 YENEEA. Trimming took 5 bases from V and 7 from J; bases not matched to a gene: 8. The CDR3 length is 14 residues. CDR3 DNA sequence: TGTGCCAGCAGCCAGCGGGACCGCGAGAATGAGCAGTTCTTC. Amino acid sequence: CASSQRDRENEQFF.

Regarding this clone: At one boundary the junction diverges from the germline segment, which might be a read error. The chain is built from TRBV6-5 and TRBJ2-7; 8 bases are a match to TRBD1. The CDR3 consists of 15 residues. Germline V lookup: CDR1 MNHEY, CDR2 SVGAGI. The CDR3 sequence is CASSAFGTGSYKQYF. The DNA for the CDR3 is TGTGCCAGCAGCGCCTTCGGGACAGGTTCCTACAAGCAGTACTTC.

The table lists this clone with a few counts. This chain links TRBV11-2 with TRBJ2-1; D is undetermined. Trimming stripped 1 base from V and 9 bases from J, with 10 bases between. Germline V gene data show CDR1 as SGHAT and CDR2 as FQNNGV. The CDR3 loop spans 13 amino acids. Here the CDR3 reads CASSLGPALEQFF. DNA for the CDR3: TGTGCCAGCAGCTTAGGGCCAGCGCTTGAGCAGTTCTTC.

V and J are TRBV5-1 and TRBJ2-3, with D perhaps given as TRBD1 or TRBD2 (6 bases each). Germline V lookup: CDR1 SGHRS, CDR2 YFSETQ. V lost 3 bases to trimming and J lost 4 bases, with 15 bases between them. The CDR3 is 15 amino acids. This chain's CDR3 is CASSSPSGAADTQYF. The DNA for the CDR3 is TGCGCCAGCAGCTCGCCCTCGGGGGCCGCAGATACGCAGTATTTT.

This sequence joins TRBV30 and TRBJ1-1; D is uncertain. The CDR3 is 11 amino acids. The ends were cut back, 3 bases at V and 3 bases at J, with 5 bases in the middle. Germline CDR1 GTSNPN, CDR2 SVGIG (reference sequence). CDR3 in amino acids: CAWSVHTEAFF. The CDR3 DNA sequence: TGTGCCTGGAGCGTTCACACTGAAGCTTTCTTT.

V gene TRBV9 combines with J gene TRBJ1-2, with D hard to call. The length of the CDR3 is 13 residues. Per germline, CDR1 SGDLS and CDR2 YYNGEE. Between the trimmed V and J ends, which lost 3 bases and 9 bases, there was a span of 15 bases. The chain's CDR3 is CASSERAGNRYTF. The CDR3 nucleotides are TGTGCCAGCAGCGAGAGGGCGGGCAACCGCTACACCTTC.

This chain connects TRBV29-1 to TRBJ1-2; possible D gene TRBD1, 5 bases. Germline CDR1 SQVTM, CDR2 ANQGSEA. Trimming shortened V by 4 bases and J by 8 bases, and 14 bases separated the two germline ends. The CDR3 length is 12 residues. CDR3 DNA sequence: TGCAGCGTTGGAAGGGGAGGGTTCGGCTACACCTTC. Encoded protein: CSVGRGGFGYTF.

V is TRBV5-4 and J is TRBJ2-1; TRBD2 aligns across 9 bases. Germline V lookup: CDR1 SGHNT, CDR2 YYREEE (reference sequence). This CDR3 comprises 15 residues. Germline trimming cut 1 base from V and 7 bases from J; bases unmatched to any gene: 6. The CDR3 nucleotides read TGTGCCAGCAGCTTGCCTAGCGGGACGGGAAATGAGCAGTTCTTC. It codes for CASSLPSGTGNEQFF.

The CDR3 DNA sequence: TGTGCTAGTGGTTTGGACCCCGGGGCTTACTCCTACGAGCAGTACTTC. This codes for CASGLDPGAYSYEQYF. The rearrangement links TRBV12-5 to TRBJ2-7, with D perhaps given as TRBD1 or TRBD2 (5 bases each). The CDR3 has 16 residues. V was cut by 1 base and J by 0 bases, with 13 bases left in between. Per germline, CDR1 LGHNT and CDR2 FRNRAP.

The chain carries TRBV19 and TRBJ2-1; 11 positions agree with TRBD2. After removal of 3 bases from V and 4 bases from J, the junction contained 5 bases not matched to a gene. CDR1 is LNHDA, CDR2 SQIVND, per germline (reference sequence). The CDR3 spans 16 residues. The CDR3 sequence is CASSIGTSGLYNEQFF. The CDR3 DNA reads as TGTGCCAGTAGTATTGGGACTAGCGGCCTGTACAATGAGCAGTTCTTC.